A selection of T cell receptor beta chains follows, all from one sample in a study of shared T cell receptors in the human thymus. The assay was immunoSEQ multiplex PCR, and TCRdb's table has in-frame clones only and misses some. The sample contains roughly 700,000 clones, approximately 88% of which appear only once. The same specimen was also included in a second study, on human thymus T cells.

The sequenced sample was thymocytes. Receptor source: a boy in the first two years of life with a congenital heart defect. CDR3s include the opening cysteine and the closing phenylalanine or tryptophan. The D gene is left open where the match is weak. Some rows have no size entry. The others give once, few or many, or a class for an expanded clone.

NA,TRBJ2-2,NA,TRBV6-6,TGTGCCAGTGCGGCGGGGAGGAACACCGGGGAGCTGTTTTTT,CASAAGRNTGELFF
NA,TRBJ1-2,TRBD1,TRBV4-3,TGCGCCAGCAGCCAAGAGAGGGGGCCGCGCCCTAGCTACACCTTC,CASSQERGPRPSYTF
NA,TRBJ2-7,NA,TRBV7-2,TGTGCCAGCAGCTTAGTGCAGGGAACCTACGAGCAGTACTTC,CASSLVQGTYEQYF
NA,TRBJ2-2,TRBD2,TRBV4-1,TGCGCCAGCAGGCGGGAGGGCCGGGGCGGGGAGCTGTTTTTT,CASRREGRGGELFF
NA,TRBJ2-2,NA,TRBV5-1,TGCGCCAGCAGCTTGCGGGGCGGGGAAAACACCGGGGAGCTGTTTTTT,CASSLRGGENTGELFF
NA,TRBJ2-1,TRBD2,TRBV6-4,TGTGCCAGCAGTGACTCGAATACTAGCGGTTACAATGAGCAGTTCTTC,CASSDSNTSGYNEQFF
few,TRBJ1-3,NA,TRBV4-1,TGCGCCAGCAGCCAAGGTAATAGTCGGACAGACTCTGGAAACACCATATATTTT,CASSQGNSRTDSGNTIYF
NA,TRBJ2-7,TRBD2,TRBV4-3,TGCGCCAGCAGCCAAGCGACTAGCGGCCCCTCCTACGAGCAGTACTTC,CASSQATSGPSYEQYF
NA,TRBJ2-4,NA,TRBV7-9,TGTGCCAGCAGCCATAGCGGACCTTCTAAAAACATTCAGTACTTC,CASSHSGPSKNIQYF
NA,TRBJ2-5,NA,TRBV7-9,TGTGCCAGCAGCGCCCCCGGGGACTACCAAGAGACCCAGTACTTC,CASSAPGDYQETQYF
NA,TRBJ2-3,TRBD2,TRBV28,TGTGCCAGCAGTTTAGGTGGACTAGCGGGATCCACAGATACGCAGTATTTT,CASSLGGLAGSTDTQYF
NA,TRBJ1-1,TRBD1,TRBV4-2,TGTGCCAGCAGCCAAGCCATACTTGGGGACAGGGAAGGTCTTAACACTGAAGCTTTCTTT,CASSQAILGDREGLNTEAFF
NA,TRBJ2-2,TRBD2,TRBV13,TGTGCCAGCAGCTCTCAACGGGGACTAGCGAAACCGACGACTAACACCGGGGAGCTGTTTTTT,CASSSQRGLAKPTTNTGELFF
NA,TRBJ2-1,TRBD1,TRBV5-6,TGTGCCAGCAGCTTGGGCGGGACAGGGCTTTACAATGAGCAGTTCTTC,CASSLGGTGLYNEQFF
NA,TRBJ2-3,NA,TRBV11-3,TGTGCCAGCAGCTTTAACACAGATACGCAGTATTTT,CASSFNTDTQYF
NA,TRBJ2-7,NA,TRBV5-1,TGCGCCAGCAGCTGGGGCCCCCACCGAGTCTACGAGCAGTACTTC,CASSWGPHRVYEQYF
NA,TRBJ2-7,TRBD2,TRBV5-6,TGTGCCAGCAGCTTGGCCCCCCGACCGGGACTAGTAATCCCCTACGAGCAGTACTTC,CASSLAPRPGLVIPYEQYF
NA,TRBJ2-1,TRBD2,TRBV27,TGTGCCAGCACCAAAACCTCCGAGACTAGCGGGAGCGCTGAGCAGTTCTTC,CASTKTSETSGSAEQFF
few,TRBJ2-5,NA,TRBV28,TGTGCCAGCAGTTTAGTGTTGGAGAAAGAGACCCAGTACTTC,CASSLVLEKETQYF
NA,TRBJ2-7,NA,TRBV28,TGTGCCAGCAGAGCCTCTGGAGGGCTCGACATTGGCTACGAGCAGTACTTC,CASRASGGLDIGYEQYF
NA,TRBJ2-7,TRBD2,TRBV4-2,TGTGCCAGCAGCCAAGGGGGTTTAGCGGGAGATATTGACGAGCAGTACTTC,CASSQGGLAGDIDEQYF
few,TRBJ2-7,NA,TRBV5-6,TGTGCCAGCAGCCCGTTTTATCTACACGAGCAGTACTTC,CASSPFYLHEQYF
NA,TRBJ2-5,TRBD2,TRBV5-6,TGTGCCAGCAGCAAGGCGGGACTAGCGGGAGGGGAGACCCAGTACTTC,CASSKAGLAGGETQYF
NA,TRBJ2-1,NA,TRBV5-1,TGCGCCAGCAGCCGGGGGAGCGGAGCCCCAAAAAACAATGAGCAGTTCTTC,CASSRGSGAPKNNEQFF
NA,TRBJ1-4,NA,TRBV9,TGTGCCAGCAGCGTAGAGAGGCGGAAGCACGTTGAAAAACTGTTTTTT,CASSVERRKHVEKLFF
NA,TRBJ2-2,NA,TRBV5-1,TGCGCCAGCAGCTTGGCCGGAATTTTCGGAGTGAACACCGGGGAGCTGTTTTTT,CASSLAGIFGVNTGELFF
NA,TRBJ2-7,NA,TRBV7-5,TGTGTCAGAAGCTTACTCAATCGACGTTTGGGACAAATTTTC,CVRSLLNRRLGQIF
once,TRBJ2-5,TRBD2,TRBV25-1,TGTGCCAGCAGTGAATATCAAGGACTAGCGGGAGTAGAGACCCAGTACTTC,CASSEYQGLAGVETQYF
once,TRBJ1-1,NA,TRBV21-1,TGTGCCAGCAGTAATCCCAGGGCCCGCCCAGCTTTCTTT,CASSNPRARPAFF
NA,TRBJ2-1,NA,TRBV12-5,TGTGCTAGTGGCTCTGACAGTTACAACAATGAGCAGTTCTTC,CASGSDSYNNEQFF
NA,TRBJ1-1,NA,TRBV28,TGTGCCAGCGGGGTCAGGGTGAACACTGAAGCTTTCTTT,CASGVRVNTEAFF
NA,TRBJ1-2,NA,TRBV7-2,TGTGCCAGCAGCCCCCCAAGGGGGTATGGCTACACCTTC,CASSPPRGYGYTF
once,TRBJ2-1,TRBD2,TRBV2,TGTGCCAGTGTTTTGACTAGCGGGAGATTCGATGAGCAGTTCTTC,CASVLTSGRFDEQFF
NA,TRBJ2-4,NA,TRBV19,TGTGCCAGTAGGTTGGGAGTGAGGTCCCTAGCCAAAAACATTCAGTACTTC,CASRLGVRSLAKNIQYF
few,TRBJ1-3,NA,TRBV4-1,TGCGCCAGCAGCCAAGAAAACCAGGGAAAGAGAAACACCATATATTTT,CASSQENQGKRNTIYF
NA,TRBJ1-4,NA,TRBV9,TGTGCCAGCAGCGTAGCTCAGGGGCCGGGTGAAAAACTGTTTTTT,CASSVAQGPGEKLFF
NA,TRBJ1-1,NA,TRBV30,TGTGCCTGGCATGAAGACGGGGGTAGGAACACTGAAGCTTTCTTT,CAWHEDGGRNTEAFF
NA,TRBJ2-1,TRBD2,TRBV29-1,TGCAGCGTTGAAGATGGCGGGAGCTCCTACAATGAGCAGTTCTTC,CSVEDGGSSYNEQFF
NA,TRBJ2-5,TRBD2,TRBV13,TGTGCCAGCAGCTTACCGTATCTAGCGGAGGGGGAGACCCAGTACTTC,CASSLPYLAEGETQYF
NA,TRBJ2-7,TRBD2,TRBV10-2,TGCGCCAGCAGTGAGCCCCTAGCGGGGGACCGTTACGAGCAGTACTTC,CASSEPLAGDRYEQYF